This TCR beta chain is from a study of blood T cell repertoires in COVID-19. As for the study in general: Sample material is recorded as cDNA or gDNA derived from T cells, B-cell-depleted T cells, or PBMCs.

Germline CDR1 MNHNY, CDR2 SVGAGI (reference sequence). Deletions cut 2 bases from V and 3 bases from J, with 7 bases between. CDR3 length equals 13 residues. Clones were read by immunoSEQ multiplex PCR, and TCRdb kept only the in-frame ones, dropping some. The sample shows approximately 150,000 clones, over 70% of them seen only once. The sample was peripheral blood. V and J are TRBV6-6 and TRBJ2-5, with D possibly being TRBD2 (5 bases). The clonotype comes from a man aged 65-85 years who had recovered from COVID-19. In DNA form, the CDR3 reads TGTGCCAGCAGTTACACTAGAAAAGAGACCCAGTACTTC. This sequence encodes CASSYTRKETQYF.